The T cell receptor (beta chain) described here comes from a study of shared clonotypes between healthy human individuals. As regards this clone: What it binds is unknown.

The investigators split CD4+ cells into a CD45RA+ naive subset and a CD45RA-negative memory subset. As handled by the study authors: Owing to the provision of junction-only sequences devoid of quality scores by immunoSEQ, filtering differed. Clones were sequenced by immunoSEQ multiplex PCR, and TCRdb holds only the in-frame ones, with some missing. V and J calls and clone size are as listed in that table; D and trimming were resolved from the DNA. Among millions of clones, approximately 95% were seen once, and the ten largest hold 0.39%. CDR1 is MDHEN and CDR2 is SYDVKM in the germline V gene. Losses at the gene ends were 6 bases for V and 5 bases for J; bases not matched to a gene: 8. The CDR3 covers 14 residues. Study-wide points: Relative to their counterparts shared across all four donors, non-shared clonotypes exhibited diminished generation probabilities.

This TCR was sampled from a man between 18 and 35 years old in good health. Some clones in this sample may be carry-over from other donors' samples. The sample consisted of naive CD4+ T cells from PBMCs. Subset denoted: CD45RA+ positively selected. The chain is built from TRBV28 and TRBJ2-3; 7 bases match TRBD1. The CDR3 spells CASRKGQPRDTQYF. CDR3 coding DNA: TGTGCCAGCAGGAAGGGACAGCCGCGAGATACGCAGTATTTT. Filled out from reference TRBV28 and TRBJ2-3, the complete variable domain reads DVKVTQSSRYLVKRTGEKVFLECVQDMDHENMFWYRQDPGLGLRLIYFSYDVKMKEKGDIPEGYSVSREKKERFSLILESASTNQTSMYLCASRKGQPRDTQYFGPGTRLTVL.